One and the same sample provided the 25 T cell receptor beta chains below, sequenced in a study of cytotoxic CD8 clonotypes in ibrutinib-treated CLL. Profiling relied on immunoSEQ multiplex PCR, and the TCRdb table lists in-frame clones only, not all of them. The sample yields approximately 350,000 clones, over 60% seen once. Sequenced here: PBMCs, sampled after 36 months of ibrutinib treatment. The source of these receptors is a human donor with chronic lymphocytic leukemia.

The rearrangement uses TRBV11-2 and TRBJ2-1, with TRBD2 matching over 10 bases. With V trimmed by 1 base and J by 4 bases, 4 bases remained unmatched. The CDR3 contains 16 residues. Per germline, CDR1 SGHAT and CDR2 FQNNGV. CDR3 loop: CASSLASGRGYNEQFF. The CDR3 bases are TGTGCCAGCAGCTTAGCGAGCGGGAGGGGGTACAATGAGCAGTTCTTC.

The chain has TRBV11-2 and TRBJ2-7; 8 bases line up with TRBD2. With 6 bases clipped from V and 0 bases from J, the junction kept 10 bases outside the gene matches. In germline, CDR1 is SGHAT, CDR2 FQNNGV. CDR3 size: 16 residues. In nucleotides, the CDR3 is TGTGCCAGCAGTATCGTCGGGGGGGCCGGCTCCTACGAGCAGTACTTC. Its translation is CASSIVGGAGSYEQYF. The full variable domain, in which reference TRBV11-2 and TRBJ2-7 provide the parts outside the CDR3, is EAGVAQSPRYKIIEKRQSVAFWCNPISGHATLYWYQQILGQGPKLLIQFQNNGVVDDSQLPKDRFSAERLKGVDSTLKIQPAKLEDSAVYLCASSIVGGAGSYEQYFGPGTRLTVT.

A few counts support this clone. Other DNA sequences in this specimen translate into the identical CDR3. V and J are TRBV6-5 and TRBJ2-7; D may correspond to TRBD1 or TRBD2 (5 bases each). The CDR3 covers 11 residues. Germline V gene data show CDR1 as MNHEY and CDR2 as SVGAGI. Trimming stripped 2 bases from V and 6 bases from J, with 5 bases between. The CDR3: CASSYGGEQYF. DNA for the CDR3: TGTGCCAGCAGTTACGGGGGCGAGCAGTACTTC.

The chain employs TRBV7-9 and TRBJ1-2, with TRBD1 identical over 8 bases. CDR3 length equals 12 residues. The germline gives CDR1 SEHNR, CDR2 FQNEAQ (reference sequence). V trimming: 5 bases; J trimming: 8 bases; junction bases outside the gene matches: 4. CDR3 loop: CASSRTGRGYTF. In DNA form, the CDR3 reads TGTGCCAGCAGCCGGACAGGGAGAGGCTACACCTTC.

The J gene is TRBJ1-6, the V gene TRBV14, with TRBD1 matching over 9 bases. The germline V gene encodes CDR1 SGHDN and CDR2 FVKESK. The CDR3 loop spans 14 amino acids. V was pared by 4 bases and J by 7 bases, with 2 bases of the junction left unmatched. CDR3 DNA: TGTGCCAGCAGCCCTGGACAGGGGAATTCACCCCTCCACTTT. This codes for CASSPGQGNSPLHF.

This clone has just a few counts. CDR3: CASSEVGQGGIRGYTF. The CDR3 DNA sequence: TGTGCCAGCAGTGAAGTAGGACAGGGGGGGATACGTGGCTACACCTTC. The rearrangement links TRBV2 to TRBJ1-2; 10 bases map to TRBD1. V was clipped by 1 base and J by 7 bases; unmatched bases: 9. CDR1 and CDR2 from the germline V gene are SNHLY and FYNNEI. This CDR3 is 16 amino acids long.

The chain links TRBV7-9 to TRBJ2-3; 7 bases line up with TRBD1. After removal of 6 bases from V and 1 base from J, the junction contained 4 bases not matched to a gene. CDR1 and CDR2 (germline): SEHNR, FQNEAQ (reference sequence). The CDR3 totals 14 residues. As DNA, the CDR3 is TGTGCCAGCAGGGAAACAGGGGGCACAGATACGCAGTATTTT. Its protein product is CASRETGGTDTQYF.

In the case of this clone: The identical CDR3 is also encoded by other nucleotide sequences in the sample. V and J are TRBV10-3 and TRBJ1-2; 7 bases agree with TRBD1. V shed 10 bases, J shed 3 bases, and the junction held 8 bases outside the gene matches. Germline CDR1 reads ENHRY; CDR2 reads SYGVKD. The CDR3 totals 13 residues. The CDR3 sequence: CASGDRADYGYTF. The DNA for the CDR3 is TGTGCCAGCGGTGACAGGGCGGACTATGGCTACACCTTC.

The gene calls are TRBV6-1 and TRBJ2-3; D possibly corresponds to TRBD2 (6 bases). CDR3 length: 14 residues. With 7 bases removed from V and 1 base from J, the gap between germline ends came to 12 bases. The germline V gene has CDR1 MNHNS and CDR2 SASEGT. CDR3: CASKEGLGTDTQYF. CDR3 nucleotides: TGTGCCAGCAAGGAGGGGCTTGGCACAGATACGCAGTATTTT.

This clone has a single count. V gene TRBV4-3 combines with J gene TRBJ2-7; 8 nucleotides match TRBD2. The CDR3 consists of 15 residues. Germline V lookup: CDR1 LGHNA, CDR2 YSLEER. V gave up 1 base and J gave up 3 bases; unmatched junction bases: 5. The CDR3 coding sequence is TGCGCCAGCAGCCAAGCGGGAGGGTTAGGCTACGAGCAGTACTTC. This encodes CASSQAGGLGYEQYF.

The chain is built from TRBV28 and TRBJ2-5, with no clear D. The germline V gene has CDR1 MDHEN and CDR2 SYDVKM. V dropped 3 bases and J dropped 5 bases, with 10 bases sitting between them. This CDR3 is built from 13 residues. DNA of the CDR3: TGTGCCAGCAGTTTGGTGCGCGTGGAGACCCAGTACTTC. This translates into CASSLVRVETQYF. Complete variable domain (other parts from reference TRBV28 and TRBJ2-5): DVKVTQSSRYLVKRTGEKVFLECVQDMDHENMFWYRQDPGLGLRLIYFSYDVKMKEKGDIPEGYSVSREKKERFSLILESASTNQTSMYLCASSLVRVETQYFGPGTRLLVL.

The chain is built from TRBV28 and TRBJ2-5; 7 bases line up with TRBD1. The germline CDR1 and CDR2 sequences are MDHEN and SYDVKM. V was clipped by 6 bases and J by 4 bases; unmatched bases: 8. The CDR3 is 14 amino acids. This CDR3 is CASSDTGARETQYF. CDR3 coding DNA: TGTGCCAGCAGCGATACAGGGGCGCGAGAGACCCAGTACTTC.

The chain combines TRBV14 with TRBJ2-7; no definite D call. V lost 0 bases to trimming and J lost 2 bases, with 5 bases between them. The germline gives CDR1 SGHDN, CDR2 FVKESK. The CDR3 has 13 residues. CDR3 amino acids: CASSQDLPYEQYF. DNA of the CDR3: TGTGCCAGCAGCCAAGATCTTCCCTACGAGCAGTACTTC. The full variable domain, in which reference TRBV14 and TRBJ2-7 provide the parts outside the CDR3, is EAGVTQFPSHSVIEKGQTVTLRCDPISGHDNLYWYRRVMGKEIKFLLHFVKESKQDESGMPNNRFLAERTGGTYSTLKVQPAELEDSGVYFCASSQDLPYEQYFGPGTRLTVT.

The CDR3 sequence is CASSLARETQYF. DNA of the CDR3: TGCGCCAGCAGCTTGGCACGGGAGACCCAGTACTTC. V is TRBV5-1 and J is TRBJ2-5; D remains ambiguous. Per germline, CDR1 SGHRS and CDR2 YFSETQ. This CDR3 has 12 amino acids. V was trimmed by 0 bases and J by 5 bases, leaving 5 bases between them.

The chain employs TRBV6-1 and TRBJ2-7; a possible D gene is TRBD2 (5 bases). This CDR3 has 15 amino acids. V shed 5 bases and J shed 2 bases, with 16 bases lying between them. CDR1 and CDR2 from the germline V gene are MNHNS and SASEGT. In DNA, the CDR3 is TGTGCCAGCAGTCTAATCCGGGGTTCCCCCTACGAGCAGTACTTC. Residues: CASSLIRGSPYEQYF.

The CDR3: CASSVDAGGQETQYF. The CDR3 DNA is TGTGCCAGCAGCGTAGATGCGGGGGGACAAGAGACCCAGTACTTC. The genes are TRBV9 and TRBJ2-5; 8 nucleotides agree with TRBD2. CDR1 is SGDLS, CDR2 YYNGEE, per germline. V was clipped by 0 bases and J by 2 bases; unmatched bases: 3. This CDR3 spans 15 amino acids.

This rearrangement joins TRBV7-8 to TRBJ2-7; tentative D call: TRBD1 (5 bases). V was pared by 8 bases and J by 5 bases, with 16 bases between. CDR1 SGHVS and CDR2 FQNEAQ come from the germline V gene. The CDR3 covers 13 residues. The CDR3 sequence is CASGHAKSHEQYF. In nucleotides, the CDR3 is TGTGCCAGCGGACACGCGAAGTCCCACGAGCAGTACTTC.

The CDR3 here is CASSPKTSGSRGTQYF. As DNA, the CDR3 is TGTGCCAGCAGCCCAAAAACTAGCGGGAGCCGGGGGACCCAGTACTTC. The chain carries TRBV11-1 and TRBJ2-5; 11 nucleotides align to TRBD2. With 5 bases clipped from V and 7 bases from J, the junction kept 12 bases outside the gene matches. CDR3 length equals 16 residues. The V gene's germline CDR1 is SGHAT and CDR2 FQDESV (reference sequence).

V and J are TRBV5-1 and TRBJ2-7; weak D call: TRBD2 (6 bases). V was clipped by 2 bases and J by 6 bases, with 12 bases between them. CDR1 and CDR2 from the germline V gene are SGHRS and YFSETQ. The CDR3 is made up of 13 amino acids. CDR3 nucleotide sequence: TGCGCCAGCAGCTTAAGCGCGGGGCGCGAGCAGTACTTC. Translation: CASSLSAGREQYF. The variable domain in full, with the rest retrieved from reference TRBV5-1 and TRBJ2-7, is KAGVTQTPRYLIKTRGQQVTLSCSPISGHRSVSWYQQTPGQGLQFLFEYFSETQRNKGNFPGRFSGRQFSNSRSEMNVSTLELGDSALYLCASSLSAGREQYFGPGTRLTVT.

CDR3 in amino acids: CTSSPLRGTGDNQPQHF. In DNA, the CDR3 is TGCACCAGCAGCCCACTTAGGGGGACAGGGGACAATCAGCCCCAGCATTTT. The chain has TRBV1 and TRBJ1-5; TRBD1 reflects the table's D call only, with no check against the DNA. TRBV1 is classified as a pseudogene. The length of the CDR3 is 17 residues.

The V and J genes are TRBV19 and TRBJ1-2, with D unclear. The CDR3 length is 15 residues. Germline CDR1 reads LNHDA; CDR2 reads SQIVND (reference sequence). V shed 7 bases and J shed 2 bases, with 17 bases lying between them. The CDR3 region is CASKHQLPANYGYTF. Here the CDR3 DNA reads TGTGCCAGTAAGCACCAACTGCCAGCGAACTATGGCTACACCTTC.

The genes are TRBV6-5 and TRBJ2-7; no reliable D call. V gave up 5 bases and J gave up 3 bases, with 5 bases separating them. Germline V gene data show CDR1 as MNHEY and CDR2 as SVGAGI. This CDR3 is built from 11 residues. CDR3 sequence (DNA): TGTGCCAGCAGTGGTTTCTACGAGCAGTACTTC. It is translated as CASSGFYEQYF.

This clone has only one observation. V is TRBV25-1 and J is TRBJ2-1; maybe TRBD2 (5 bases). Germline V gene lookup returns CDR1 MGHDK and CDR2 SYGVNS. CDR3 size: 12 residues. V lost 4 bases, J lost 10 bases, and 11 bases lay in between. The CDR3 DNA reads TGTGCCAGCAGTGGGGCGGGTTGGGAGCAGTTCTTC. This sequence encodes CASSGAGWEQFF.

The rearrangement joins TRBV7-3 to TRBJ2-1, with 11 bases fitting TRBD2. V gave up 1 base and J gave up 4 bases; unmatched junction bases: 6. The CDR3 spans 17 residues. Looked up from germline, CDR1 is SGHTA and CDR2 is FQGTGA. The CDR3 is CASSLKWLAGGYNEQFF. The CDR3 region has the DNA TGTGCCAGCAGCTTAAAGTGGCTAGCGGGAGGATACAATGAGCAGTTCTTC. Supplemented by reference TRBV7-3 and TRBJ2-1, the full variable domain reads GAGVSQTPSNKVTEKGKYVELRCDPISGHTALYWYRQSLGQGPEFLIYFQGTGAADDSGLPNDRFFAVRPEGSVSTLKIQRTERGDSAVYLCASSLKWLAGGYNEQFFGPGTRLTVL.

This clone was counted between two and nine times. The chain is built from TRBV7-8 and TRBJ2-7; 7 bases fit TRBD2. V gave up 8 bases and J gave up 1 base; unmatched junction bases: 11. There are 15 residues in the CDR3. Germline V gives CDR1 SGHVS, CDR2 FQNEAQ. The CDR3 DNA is TGTGCCAGCGGTCGTTCGGGGGGAATATCCTACGAGCAGTACTTC. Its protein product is CASGRSGGISYEQYF.